Sequencing of this TCR beta chain was carried out in a study of blood T cell repertoires in COVID-19. Overall study: T cells, B-cell-depleted T cells, or PBMCs provided the cDNA or gDNA that served as material.

In its sample, this clone was seen once. Sequencing was performed with immunoSEQ multiplex PCR; in TCRdb, only in-frame clones are kept and a portion is missing. The sample includes about 200,000 clones, 86% of them seen just once. Enrolled through a virtual design, the participants were between roughly 18 and 89 years of age and came from fewer than 30 US areas. Researchers sorted participants into cohorts using their self-reported clinical history. The germline CDR1 and CDR2 sequences are GTSNPN and SVGIG (reference sequence). With V trimmed by 2 bases and J by 3 bases, 4 bases remained unmatched. The CDR3 covers 15 residues.

The sample comprised PBMCs or T cells enriched from blood (not recorded which). The J gene is TRBJ1-6, the V gene TRBV30, with 7 bases identical to TRBD1. This TCR came from a woman aged 25 to 45 who had been exposed to COVID-19. The CDR3 region is CAWSPPGGYNSPLHF. In nucleotides, the CDR3 is TGTGCCTGGAGTCCCCCAGGGGGCTATAATTCACCCCTCCACTTT.